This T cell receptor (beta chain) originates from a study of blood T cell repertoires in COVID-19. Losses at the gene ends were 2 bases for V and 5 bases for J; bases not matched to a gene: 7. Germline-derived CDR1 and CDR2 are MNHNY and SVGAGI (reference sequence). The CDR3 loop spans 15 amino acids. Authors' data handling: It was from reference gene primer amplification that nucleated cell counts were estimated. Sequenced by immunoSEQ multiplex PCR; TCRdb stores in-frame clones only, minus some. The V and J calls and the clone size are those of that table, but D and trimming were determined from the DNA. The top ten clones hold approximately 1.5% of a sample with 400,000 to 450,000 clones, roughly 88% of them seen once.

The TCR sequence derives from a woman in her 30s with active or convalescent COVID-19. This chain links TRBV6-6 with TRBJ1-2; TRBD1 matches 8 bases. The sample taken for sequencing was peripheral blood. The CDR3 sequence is CASSYPNRDRYGYTF. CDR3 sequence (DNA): TGTGCCAGCAGTTACCCGAACCGGGACAGGTATGGCTACACCTTC.